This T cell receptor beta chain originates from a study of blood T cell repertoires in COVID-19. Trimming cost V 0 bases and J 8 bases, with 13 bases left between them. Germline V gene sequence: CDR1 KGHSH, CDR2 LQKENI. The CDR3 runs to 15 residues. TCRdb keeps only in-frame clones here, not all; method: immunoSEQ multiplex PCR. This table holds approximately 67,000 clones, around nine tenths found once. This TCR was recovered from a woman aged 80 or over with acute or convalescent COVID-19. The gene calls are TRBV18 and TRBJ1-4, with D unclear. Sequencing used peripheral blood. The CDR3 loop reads CASSPPGLSKEKLFF. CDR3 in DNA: TGTGCCAGCTCACCACCTGGACTGTCGAAGGAAAAACTGTTTTTT. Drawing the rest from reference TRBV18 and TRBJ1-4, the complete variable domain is NAGVMQNPRHLVRRRGQEARLRCSPMKGHSHVYWYRQLPEEGLKFMVYLQKENIIDESGMPKERFSAEFPKEGPSILRIQQVVRGDSAAYFCASSPPGLSKEKLFFGSGTQLSVL.